This TCR beta chain was documented in a study of cytomegalovirus exposure and HLA in healthy donors. About the research overall: HLA-typed donors were the source of around 77 million unique TCRs held in an early data release. The Caucasian-associated ancestry cluster held roughly 80% of more than 350 genotyped donors.

Worth noting for this clone: Its antigen is undetermined.

Vbeta (60) and Jbeta (13) primers were used in the PCR. Clones were sequenced by immunoSEQ multiplex PCR, and TCRdb holds only the in-frame ones, with some missing. Of approximately 100,000 clones listed, around three quarters were seen once; the top ten hold under 5%. Study findings and constraints: Associated with HLA alleles at 0.05 false discovery rate in a later analysis were 16,951 TCR beta sequences. Later analysis identified several of the most significant clusters that appeared linked to common viral pathogens.

Germline values: CDR1 SGHDT, CDR2 YYEEEE. The CDR3 totals 13 residues. Trimming removed 2 bases from V and 4 bases from J, with 9 bases in between. The sample taken for sequencing was PBMCs. The chain recombines TRBV5-6 with TRBJ2-5, with D possibly matching TRBD2 (6 bases). The TCR sequence derives from a woman aged 45-65 years in good health and CMV-seropositive. CDR3 coding DNA: TGTGCCAGCAGCTTTAGGGGAGGAGAGACCCAGTACTTC. Amino acid sequence: CASSFRGGETQYF. Full variable domain (missing parts from reference TRBV5-6 and TRBJ2-5): DAGVTQSPTHLIKTRGQQVTLRCSPKSGHDTVSWYQQALGQGPQFIFQYYEEEERQRGNFPDRFSGHQFPNYSSELNVNALLLGDSALYLCASSFRGGETQYFGPGTRLLVL.